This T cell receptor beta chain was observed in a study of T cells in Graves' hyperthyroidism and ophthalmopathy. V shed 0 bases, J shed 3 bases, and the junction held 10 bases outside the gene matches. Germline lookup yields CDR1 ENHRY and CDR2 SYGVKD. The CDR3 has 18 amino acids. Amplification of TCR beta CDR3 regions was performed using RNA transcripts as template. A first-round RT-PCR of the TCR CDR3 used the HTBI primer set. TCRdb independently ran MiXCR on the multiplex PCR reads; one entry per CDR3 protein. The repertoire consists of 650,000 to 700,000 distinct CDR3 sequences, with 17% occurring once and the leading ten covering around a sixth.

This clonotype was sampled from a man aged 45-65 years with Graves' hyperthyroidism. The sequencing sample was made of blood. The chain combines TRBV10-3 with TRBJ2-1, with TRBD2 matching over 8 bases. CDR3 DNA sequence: TGTGCCATCAGTGAGTCCTCAGGTAGCGGGATCGGCTACAATGAGCAGTTCTTC. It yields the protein CAISESSGSGIGYNEQFF.